The 5 T cell receptor beta chains given below trace back to one sample, sequenced in a study of cytotoxic CD8 clonotypes in ibrutinib-treated CLL. Clones were sequenced by immunoSEQ multiplex PCR, and TCRdb holds only the in-frame ones, with some missing. The sample consists of some 84,000 clones, about 86% of them appearing once. This sample comprised PBMCs, obtained before ibrutinib treatment. All receptors come from a human donor with chronic lymphocytic leukemia.

This rearrangement joins TRBV6-1 to TRBJ2-7; TRBD1 matches 7 bases. The ends lost 11 bases at V and 0 bases at J; junction bases unmatched: 4. This CDR3 has 12 residues. Germline V CDR1 and CDR2: MNHNS, SASEGT. The CDR3 DNA is TGTGCCGGAGGACAGGCCTCCTACGAGCAGTACTTC. Protein: CAGGQASYEQYF.

This sequence joins TRBV28 and TRBJ1-1; D not resolved. V lost 5 bases and J lost 3, with 7 bases in between. This CDR3 spans 12 amino acids. The germline gives CDR1 MDHEN, CDR2 SYDVKM. The CDR3: CASSRMDTEAFF. The CDR3 DNA is TGTGCCAGCAGTAGAATGGACACTGAAGCTTTCTTT. The full variable domain, in which reference TRBV28 and TRBJ1-1 provide the parts outside the CDR3, is DVKVTQSSRYLVKRTGEKVFLECVQDMDHENMFWYRQDPGLGLRLIYFSYDVKMKEKGDIPEGYSVSREKKERFSLILESASTNQTSMYLCASSRMDTEAFFGQGTRLTVV.

The chain recombines TRBV11-3 with TRBJ2-5; 10 bases line up with TRBD2. The CDR3 totals 16 residues. Germline CDR1 SGHNT, CDR2 YENEEA. V dropped 1 base and J dropped 3; count of bases not matched to a gene: 5. Here the CDR3 DNA reads TGTGCCAGCAGCTTAGGGGCTAGCGGGAGTGAAGAGACCCAGTACTTC. Residues: CASSLGASGSEETQYF.

The gene calls are TRBV7-2 and TRBJ2-3; D gene ambiguous. CDR3 size: 15 residues. CDR1 is SGHTA, CDR2 FQGNSA, per germline. V lost 3 bases, J lost 2 bases, and 12 bases lay in between. CDR3 region: CASSFQSTATDTQYF. In DNA form, the CDR3 reads TGTGCCAGCAGCTTTCAATCCACAGCCACAGATACGCAGTATTTT.

The chain employs TRBV19 and TRBJ1-5; 9 bases agree with TRBD1. Germline V CDR1 and CDR2: LNHDA, SQIVND (reference sequence). The CDR3 contains 14 residues. With V trimmed by 9 bases and J by 5 bases, 8 bases remained unmatched. The CDR3 DNA reads TGTGCCAGCCTGGGGACAGGGAGCCATCAGCCCCAGCATTTT. Residues: CASLGTGSHQPQHF. Looking up the rest from reference TRBV19 and TRBJ1-5 gives the full variable domain: DGGITQSPKYLFRKEGQNVTLSCEQNLNHDAMYWYRQDPGQGLRLIYYSQIVNDFQKGDIAEGYSVSREKKESFPLTVTSAQKNPTAFYLCASLGTGSHQPQHFGDGTRLSIL.